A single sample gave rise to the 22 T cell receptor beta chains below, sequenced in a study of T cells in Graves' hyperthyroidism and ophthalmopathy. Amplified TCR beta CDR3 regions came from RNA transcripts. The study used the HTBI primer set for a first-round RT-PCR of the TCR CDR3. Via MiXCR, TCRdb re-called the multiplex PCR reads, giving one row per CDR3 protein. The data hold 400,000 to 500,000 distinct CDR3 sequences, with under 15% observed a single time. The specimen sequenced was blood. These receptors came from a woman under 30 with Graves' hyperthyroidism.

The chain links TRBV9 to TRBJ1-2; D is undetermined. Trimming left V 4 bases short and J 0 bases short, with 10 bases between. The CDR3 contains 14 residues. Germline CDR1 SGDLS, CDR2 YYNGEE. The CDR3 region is CASSLGPANYGYTF. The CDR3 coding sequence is TGTGCCAGCAGCCTTGGACCAGCTAACTATGGCTACACCTTC.

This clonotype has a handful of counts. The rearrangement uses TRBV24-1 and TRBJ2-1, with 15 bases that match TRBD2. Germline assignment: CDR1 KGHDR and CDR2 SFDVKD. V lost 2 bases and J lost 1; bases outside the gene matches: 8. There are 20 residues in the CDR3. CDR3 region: CATSDSGLAGGRGSYNEQFF. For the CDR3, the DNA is TGTGCCACCAGTGATTCGGGACTAGCGGGAGGAAGGGGGTCCTACAATGAGCAGTTCTTC.

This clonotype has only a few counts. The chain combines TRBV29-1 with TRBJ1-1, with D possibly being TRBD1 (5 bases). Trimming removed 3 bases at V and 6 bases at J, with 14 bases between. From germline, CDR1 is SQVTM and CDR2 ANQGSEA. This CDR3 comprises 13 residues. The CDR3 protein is CSVEFSRVAEAFF. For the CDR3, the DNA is TGCAGCGTTGAGTTTTCCAGGGTCGCTGAAGCTTTCTTT. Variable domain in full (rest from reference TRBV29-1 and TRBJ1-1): SAVISQKPSRDICQRGTSLTIQCQVDSQVTMMFWYRQQPGQSLTLIATANQGSEATYESGFVIDKFPISRPNLTFSTLTVSNMSPEDSSIYLCSVEFSRVAEAFFGQGTRLTVV.

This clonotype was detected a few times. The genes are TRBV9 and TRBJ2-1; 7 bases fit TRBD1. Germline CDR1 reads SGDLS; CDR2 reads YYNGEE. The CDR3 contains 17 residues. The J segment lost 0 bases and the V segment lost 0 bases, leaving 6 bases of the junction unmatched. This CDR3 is CASSVEPTGASYNEQFF. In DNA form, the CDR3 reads TGTGCCAGCAGCGTAGAACCCACAGGGGCCTCCTACAATGAGCAGTTCTTC.

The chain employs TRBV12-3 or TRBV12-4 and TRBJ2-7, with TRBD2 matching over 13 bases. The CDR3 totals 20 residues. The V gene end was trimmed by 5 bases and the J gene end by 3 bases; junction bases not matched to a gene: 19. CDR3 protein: CASSPRYPTSGRSYHYEQYF. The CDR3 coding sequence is TGTGCCAGCAGTCCCCGCTATCCGACTAGCGGGAGGTCGTACCACTACGAGCAGTACTTC.

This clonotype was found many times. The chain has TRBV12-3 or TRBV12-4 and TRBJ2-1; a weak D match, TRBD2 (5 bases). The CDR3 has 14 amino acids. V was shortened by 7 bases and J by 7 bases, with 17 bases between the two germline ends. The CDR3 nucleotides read TGTGCCAGCAACCAGGTCCTAGCTGTGAATGAGCAGTTCTTC. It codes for CASNQVLAVNEQFF.

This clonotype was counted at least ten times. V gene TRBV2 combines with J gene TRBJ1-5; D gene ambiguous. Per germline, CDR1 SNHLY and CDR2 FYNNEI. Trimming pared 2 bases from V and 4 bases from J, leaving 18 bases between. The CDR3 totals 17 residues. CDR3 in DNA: TGTGCCAGCAGTGAATCCCAAGTCCAAACTCGAAATCAGCCCCAGCATTTT. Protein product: CASSESQVQTRNQPQHF. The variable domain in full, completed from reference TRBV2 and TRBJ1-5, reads EPEVTQTPSHQVTQMGQEVILRCVPISNHLYFYWYRQILGQKVEFLVSFYNNEISEKSEIFDDQFSVERPDGSNFTLKIRSTKLEDSAMYFCASSESQVQTRNQPQHFGDGTRLSIL.

The CDR3 DNA sequence: TGTGCCAGCAGCCGGATTAGCGGGAGCCACGAGCAGTACGTC. It translates to CASSRISGSHEQYV. The V call is TRBV3-1, the J call TRBJ2-7, with 9 bases fitting TRBD2. V lost 4 bases to trimming and J lost 5 bases; unmatched junction nucleotides: 6. The V gene's germline CDR1 is LGHDT and CDR2 YNNKEL (reference sequence). The CDR3 extends over 14 amino acids.

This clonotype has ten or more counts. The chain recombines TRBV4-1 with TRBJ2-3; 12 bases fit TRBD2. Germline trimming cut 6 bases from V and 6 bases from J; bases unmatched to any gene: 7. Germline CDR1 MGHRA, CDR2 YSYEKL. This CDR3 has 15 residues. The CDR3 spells CASRPTSGRLDTQYF. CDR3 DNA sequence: TGCGCCAGCAGGCCCACTAGCGGGAGGTTGGATACGCAGTATTTT.

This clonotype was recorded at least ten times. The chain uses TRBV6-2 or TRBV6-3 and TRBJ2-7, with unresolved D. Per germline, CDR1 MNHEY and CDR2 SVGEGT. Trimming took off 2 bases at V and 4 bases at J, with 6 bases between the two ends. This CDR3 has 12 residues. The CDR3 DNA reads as TGTGCCAGCAGTTACGGAAGGTACGAGCAGTACTTC. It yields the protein CASSYGRYEQYF.

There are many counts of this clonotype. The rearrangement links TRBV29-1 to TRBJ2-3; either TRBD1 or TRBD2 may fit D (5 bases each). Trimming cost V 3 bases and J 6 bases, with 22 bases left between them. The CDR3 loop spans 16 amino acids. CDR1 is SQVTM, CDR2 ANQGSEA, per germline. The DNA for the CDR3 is TGCAGCGTTGATCATGTCAGGGTAGTATCGGGGGATACGCAGTATTTT. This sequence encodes CSVDHVRVVSGDTQYF.

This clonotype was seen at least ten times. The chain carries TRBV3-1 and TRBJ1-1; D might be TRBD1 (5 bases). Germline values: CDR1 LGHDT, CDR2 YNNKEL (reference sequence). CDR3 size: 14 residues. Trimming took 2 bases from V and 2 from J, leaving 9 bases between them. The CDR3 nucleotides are TGTGCCAGCAGCCAATCAACAGGAAACACTGAAGCTTTCTTT. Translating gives CASSQSTGNTEAFF.

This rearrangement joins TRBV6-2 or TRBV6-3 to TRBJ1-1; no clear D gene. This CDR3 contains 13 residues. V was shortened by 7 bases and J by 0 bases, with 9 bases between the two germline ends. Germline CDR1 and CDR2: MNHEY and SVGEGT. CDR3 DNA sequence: TGTGCCAGCACGCCTTTCGTGAACACTGAAGCTTTCTTT. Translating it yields CASTPFVNTEAFF.

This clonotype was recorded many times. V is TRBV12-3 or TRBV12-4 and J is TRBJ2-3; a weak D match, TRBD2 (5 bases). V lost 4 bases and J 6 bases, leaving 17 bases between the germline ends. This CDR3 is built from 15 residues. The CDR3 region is CASSSEQLVRDTQYF. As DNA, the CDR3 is TGTGCCAGCAGTTCCGAACAACTAGTCCGGGATACGCAGTATTTT.

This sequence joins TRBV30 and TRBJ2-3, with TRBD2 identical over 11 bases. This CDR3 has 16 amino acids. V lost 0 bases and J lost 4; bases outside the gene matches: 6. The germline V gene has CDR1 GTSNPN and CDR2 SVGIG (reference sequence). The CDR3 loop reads CAWSVWVAGGPDTQYF. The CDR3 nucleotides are TGTGCCTGGAGTGTATGGGTAGCGGGAGGGCCAGATACGCAGTATTTT.

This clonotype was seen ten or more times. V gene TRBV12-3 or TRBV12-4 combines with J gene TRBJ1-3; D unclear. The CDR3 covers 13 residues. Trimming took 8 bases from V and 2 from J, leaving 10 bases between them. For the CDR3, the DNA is TGTGCCAGCGTCGGCTTAACTGGAAACACCATATATTTT. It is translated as CASVGLTGNTIYF.

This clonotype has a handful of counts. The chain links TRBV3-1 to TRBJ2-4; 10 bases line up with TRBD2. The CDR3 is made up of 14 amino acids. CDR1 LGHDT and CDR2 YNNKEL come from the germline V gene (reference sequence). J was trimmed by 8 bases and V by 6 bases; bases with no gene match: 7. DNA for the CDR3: TGTGCCAGCAGTCCCGAAGCGGGAGGGGACATTCAGTACTTC. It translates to CASSPEAGGDIQYF.

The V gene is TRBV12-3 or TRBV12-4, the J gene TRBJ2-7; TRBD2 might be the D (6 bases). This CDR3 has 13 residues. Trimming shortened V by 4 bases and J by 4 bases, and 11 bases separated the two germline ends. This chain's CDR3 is CASSYGRRYEQYV. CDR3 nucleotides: TGTGCCAGCAGTTACGGGAGAAGGTACGAGCAGTACGTC.

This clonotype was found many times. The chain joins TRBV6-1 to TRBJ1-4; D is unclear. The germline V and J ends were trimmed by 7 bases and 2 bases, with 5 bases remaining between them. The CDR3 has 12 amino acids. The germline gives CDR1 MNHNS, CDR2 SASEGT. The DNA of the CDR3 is TGTGCCAGCAAGAGGACTAATGAAAAACTGTTTTTT. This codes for CASKRTNEKLFF.

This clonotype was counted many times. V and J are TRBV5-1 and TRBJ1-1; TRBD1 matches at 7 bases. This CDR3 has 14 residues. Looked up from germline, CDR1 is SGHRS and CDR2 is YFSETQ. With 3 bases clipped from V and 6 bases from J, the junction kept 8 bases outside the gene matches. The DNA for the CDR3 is TGCGCCAGCAGCTCAGACAGGGTAACGTCTGAAGCTTTCTTT. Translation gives CASSSDRVTSEAFF.

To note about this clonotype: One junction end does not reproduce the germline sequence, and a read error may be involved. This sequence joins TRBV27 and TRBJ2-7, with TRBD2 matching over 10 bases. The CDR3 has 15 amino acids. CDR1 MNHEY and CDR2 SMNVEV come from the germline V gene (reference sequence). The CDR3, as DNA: TGTGCCAGCAGTTTATGGAGTAGCGGGAGGTACGAGCAGTGCTTC. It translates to CASSLWSSGRYEQCF.

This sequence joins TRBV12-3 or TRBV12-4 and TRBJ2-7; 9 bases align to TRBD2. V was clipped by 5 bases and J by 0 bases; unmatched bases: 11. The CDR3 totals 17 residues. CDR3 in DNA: TGTGCCAGCAGTCGGCGGGGGGGGGGGGCCAGCTCCTACGAGCAGTACGTC. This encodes CASSRRGGGASSYEQYV.